This T cell receptor (beta chain) was sequenced during a study of T-cell reconstitution after alpha-beta-depleted transplantation in children. The study's findings and limits: About two months after transplant, alpha-beta T cells reportedly came from several hundred expanded graft clones. Newly made T cells mostly supplied T-cell counts and diversity one year after transplant. Recipient T cells and thymic progenitors that survived gave rise to the high TCRbeta diversity observed at day 60 in some patients.

On this clonotype: The antigen remains unidentified.

Unique molecular identifiers featured in how the TCRbeta library was prepared. TCRdb reprocessed the PCR reads with MiXCR, giving one entry per CDR3 protein. The sample has 550,000 to 600,000 distinct CDR3 sequences; more than 20% are singletons. The CDR3 is made up of 12 amino acids. The germline gives CDR1 DFQATT, CDR2 SNEGSKA (reference sequence). V was pared by 4 bases and J by 5 bases, with 3 bases of the junction left unmatched. This chain uses TRBV20-1 with TRBJ2-5, with 8 nucleotides matching TRBD2. This receptor was obtained from a boy younger than two who had a stem cell transplant for acute myeloid leukemia, so the T cells may come from the graft donor. The specimen was PBMCs, mostly from graft donor cells, collected 360 days after TCRalphabeta/CD19-depleted stem cell transplant. The CDR3 is CSAISGEETQYF. The CDR3 region has the DNA TGCAGTGCTATTAGCGGGGAGGAGACCCAGTACTTC.